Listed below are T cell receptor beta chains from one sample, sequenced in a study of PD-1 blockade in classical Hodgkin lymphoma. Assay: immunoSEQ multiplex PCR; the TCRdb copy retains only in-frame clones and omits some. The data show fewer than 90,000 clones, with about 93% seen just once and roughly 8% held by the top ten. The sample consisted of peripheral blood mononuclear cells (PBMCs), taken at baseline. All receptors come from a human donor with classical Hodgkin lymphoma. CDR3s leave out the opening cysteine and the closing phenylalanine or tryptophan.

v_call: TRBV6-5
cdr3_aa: ASSYGAGATGELF

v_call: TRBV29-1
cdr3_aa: SVTRFGTKYYEQY

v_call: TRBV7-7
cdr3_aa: ASSPGGTSGSYEQY

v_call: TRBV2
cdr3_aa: ASSIQGDTEAF

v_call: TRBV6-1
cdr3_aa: ASRNQAGGGELF

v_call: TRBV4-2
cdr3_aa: ASSQSGYNEQF

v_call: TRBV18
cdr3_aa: ASSLAYATNEKLF

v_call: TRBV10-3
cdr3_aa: AIGYAAVDTQY

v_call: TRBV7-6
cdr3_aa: ASSLGSGTQETQY

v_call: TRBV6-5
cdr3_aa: ASSYSRVGSYEQY

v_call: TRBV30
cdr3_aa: AWSPRGVEAF

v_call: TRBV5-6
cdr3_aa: ASSLEGSNYGYT

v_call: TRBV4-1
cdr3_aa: ASSQDASGGAEAF

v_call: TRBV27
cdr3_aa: ASSGQGSSYEQY

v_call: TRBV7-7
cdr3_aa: ASSLEAENQETQY

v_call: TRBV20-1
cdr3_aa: SASGGDTQY

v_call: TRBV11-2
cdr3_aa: ASSSPNNEQF

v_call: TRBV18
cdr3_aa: ASSHDTTFNYGYT

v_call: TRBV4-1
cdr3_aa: ASSQGSGLAAEQY

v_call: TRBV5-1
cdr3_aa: ASSLYAGVQETQY

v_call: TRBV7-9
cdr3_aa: ASSLGQGPGYT

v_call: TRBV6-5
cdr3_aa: ASSFYRGHQETQY

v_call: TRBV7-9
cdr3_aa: ASSNDRVGYEKLF

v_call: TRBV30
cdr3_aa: ASASGTQPQH

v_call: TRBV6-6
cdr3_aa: ASSYESAHGQY

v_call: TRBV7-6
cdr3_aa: ASSGGSPGNTIY

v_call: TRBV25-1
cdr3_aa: ASSESGQGLNTEAF

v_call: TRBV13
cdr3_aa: ASSRRTAAPYGYT

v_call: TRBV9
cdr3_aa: ASSARETFYYEQY

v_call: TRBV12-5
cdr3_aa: ASGPGQGAMDEQF

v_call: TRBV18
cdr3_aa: ASSPQGTDQPQH

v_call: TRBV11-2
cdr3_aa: ASSFFASGAYEQY

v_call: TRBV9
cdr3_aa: ASSGLLADTQY

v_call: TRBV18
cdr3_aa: ASSPLGGESSYEQY

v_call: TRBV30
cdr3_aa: AWSLGIVGTVNSPLH

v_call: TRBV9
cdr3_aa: ASSVGEEPF

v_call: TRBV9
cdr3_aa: ASSEGTGGLNTGELF

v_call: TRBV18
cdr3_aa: ASSPLARDNEQY

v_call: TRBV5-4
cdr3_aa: ASSLSDLLTSGNTIY

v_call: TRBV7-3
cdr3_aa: ASSFQNTDTQY

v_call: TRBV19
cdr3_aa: ASSIASGSSYNEQF

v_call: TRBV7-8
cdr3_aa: ASSTGVLYEQY

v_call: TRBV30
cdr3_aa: AWSGRFRLGGSYEQY

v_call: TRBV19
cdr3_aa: ASSTDTGELF

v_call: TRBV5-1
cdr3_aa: ASSSGTTTQY

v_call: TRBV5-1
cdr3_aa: ASRDDHNTGELF

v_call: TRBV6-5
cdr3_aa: ASSYAGGNNEQF

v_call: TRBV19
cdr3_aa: ASSIVSGGTEAF

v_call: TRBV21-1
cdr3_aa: ASSKKGFPGFQETQY

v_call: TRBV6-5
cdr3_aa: ATRGGTGANVLT

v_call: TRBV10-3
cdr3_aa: AISEVAHGLGYEQY

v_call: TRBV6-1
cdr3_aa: ASSEPGQAQGGYT